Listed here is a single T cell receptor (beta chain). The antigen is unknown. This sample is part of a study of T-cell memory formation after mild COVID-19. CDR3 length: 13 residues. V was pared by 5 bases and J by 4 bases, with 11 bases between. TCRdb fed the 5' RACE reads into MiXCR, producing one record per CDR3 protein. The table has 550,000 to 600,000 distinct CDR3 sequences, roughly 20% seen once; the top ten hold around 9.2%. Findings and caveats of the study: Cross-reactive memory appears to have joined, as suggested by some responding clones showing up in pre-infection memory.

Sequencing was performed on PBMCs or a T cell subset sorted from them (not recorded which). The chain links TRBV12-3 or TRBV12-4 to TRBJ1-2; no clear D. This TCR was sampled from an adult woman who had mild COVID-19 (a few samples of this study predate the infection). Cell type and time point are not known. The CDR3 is CASSLEPSYGYTF. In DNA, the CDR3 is TGTGCCAGCAGTCTGGAGCCTAGCTATGGCTACACCTTC.